The clone carrying this T cell receptor beta chain was seen a handful of times. Its antigen is unknown. TCRdb used MiXCR to reprocess the reads, holding one entry per CDR3 protein. The sample includes a few hundred thousand distinct CDR3 sequences, roughly 18% of them seen just once. The data stem from a study of T cell repertoires in cytomegalovirus infection. General observations from the study: It was HLA-C-restricted CMV-specific TCR beta clonotypes that dominated the response ex vivo. Frequencies of public TCR beta families were cumulated, and this identified carriers of CMV plus the relevant HLA.

The CDR3 sequence is 19 residues long. V lost 6 bases to trimming and J lost 0 bases; unmatched junction nucleotides: 15. This clonotype was obtained from a human donor in good health (CMV status not recorded). Some clones in this sample may be carry-over from other donors' samples. The specimen sequenced was PBMCs. V and J are TRBV12-3 or TRBV12-4 and TRBJ2-3, with TRBD1 matching 10 bases. CDR3 bases: TGTGCCAGCAGAAATGAGGGACGGGACAGGGGAACTAGCACAGATACGCAGTATTTT. Its translation is CASRNEGRDRGTSTDTQYF.